This T cell receptor (beta chain) comes out of a study of T cell repertoires in cytomegalovirus infection (dated by TCRdb to about 2019). General notes on the study: Donor HLA type was relevant to the analysis, as public TCR beta signatures indicated carriage of CMV infection together with the matching HLA type. General conclusions and limits of the study: In both this cohort and an independent cohort of over 350 donors, the cumulative frequency of public TCR beta family members distinguished carriers of CMV infection plus the relevant HLA type. The ex vivo response was dominated by HLA-C-restricted CMV-specific TCR beta clonotypes, and the single most frequent clonotype in two of eight donors was supplied by these HLA-C-restricted clonotypes.

Trimming accounts for 8 bases at V and 0 bases at J, while the number of junction bases matched to no gene is 13. The CDR3 contains 17 residues, cysteine and phenylalanine counted. Kept here is only the CDR3 DNA, which spans 51 bases and is read in frame from base 1. For CDR1 and CDR2, the germline V gene lists ENHRY and SYGVKD. For this clonotype: Its cognate antigen has yet to be identified. Base-call qualities are not available, and no considerably larger clone is one nucleotide away.

The sample was run on an Illumina HiSeq 1500. TCRdb handled the public reads itself, with Q25 trimming in fastp and clone calling in MiXCR, and kept productive beta chains. Entries are consolidated by CDR3 protein sequence, retaining the most common genes and DNA. This sample holds a few hundred thousand distinct CDR3 sequences; 15% to 20% were observed only once. The ten biggest clones cover less than 60% of the sample. This chain is built from TRBV10-3 and TRBJ2-7, and TRBD2 matches 10 of the central bases. The clonotype originates from a human donor in good health (CMV status not recorded). Some clones in this sample may be carry-over from other donors' samples. Sequenced material: CD8+ T cells from PBMCs. The CDR3 here reads CAISKVFSGGPSYEQYF. The DNA reads as follows: TGTGCCATCTCCAAGGTATTTAGCGGGGGGCCCTCCTACGAGCAGTACTTC.